This TCR beta chain was captured by sequencing in a study of somatic mutations in cytotoxic T cells in rheumatoid arthritis. TCRdb's copy holds only in-frame clones and misses some; the assay was immunoSEQ multiplex PCR. Seen here are roughly 9,300 clones, 75% to 95% observed once, and the top ten hold more than 11%. V was cut by 5 bases and J by 7 bases, with 11 bases left in between. Germline V lookup: CDR1 MNHEY, CDR2 SVGAGI. The CDR3 runs to 12 residues. Input material: CD8+ T cells sorted from blood. The sequence came from a young woman with rheumatoid arthritis. V usage is TRBV6-5 and J usage is TRBJ2-5, with D maybe TRBD1 (6 bases). In nucleotides, the CDR3 is TGTGCCAGCAGTACCCTCAGGGGGACCCAGTACTTC. Protein: CASSTLRGTQYF.